This TCR beta chain comes out of a study of shared clonotypes between healthy human individuals (dated by TCRdb to 2018 to 2021). For the study in its entirety: Two women and a few men aged 18 to 49 years were included in the cohort. Blood TCR repertoires of 5 or 6 healthy adults were deeply sequenced to estimate repertoire size and the extent of clonotype sharing between individuals. Each donor's leukapheresis produced roughly between roughly 0.9 and 8.9 billion PBMCs. For each donor, CD4 naive and CD4 memory were each run on three plates, CD8 naive on two plates, and CD8 memory on one plate. Different laboratories and diverse techniques were used to prepare libraries and sequence TCR repertoires, to increase sequencing depth and limit assay-specific biases. What the study reported, not specific to this receptor: Pairwise subsampling led to the expectation that sequencing depth would affect the degree of clonotype sharing among donors. Because the study included a small number of donors, the genetic and exposure-history diversity represented was limited. Sampling was restricted to blood, and TCR repertoires in tissue are likely to differ from TCR repertoires in blood. When several donors were compared, the shared fraction of clonotypes was around 5.1% for naive CD4, roughly 3.4% for naive CD8, about 2.4% for memory CD4, and around 0.37% for memory CD8. Naive subsets generally had larger estimated clonotype richness than memory subsets. Even with the large sequencing depth, rarefaction of the sorted-subset datasets indicated that sequencing was incomplete. Clonotypes shared by all four sorted-subset donors showed higher generation probabilities than non-shared clonotypes.

The donors were healthy, HIV-negative adults who had no recently reported acute infections or vaccinations. All donors were Caucasian adults living in Nashville, Tennessee, USA. CD4+ T cells were enriched by magnetic negative selection; naive cells were then positively selected on CD45RA, and the negative fraction formed the memory subset. After blood collection by leukapheresis, PBMCs were isolated using Ficoll-Histopaque density gradient centrifugation and then cryopreserved in the vapor phase of liquid nitrogen. Analytical flow cytometry was used to check the purity and quantity of every magnetically sorted T cell population. Each sorted fraction had its genomic DNA isolated and then quantified by UV absorbance on a Nanodrop 2000c. CDR1 and CDR2 are read off the germline V gene (reference sequence) as LNHDA and SQIVND. The CDR3, cysteine through phenylalanine, is 15 amino acids long. The CDR3 DNA has 45 bases and is translated from base 1. Deletion took 9 bases off V and 6 bases off J, with a span of 21 bases between the germline ends.

Notes on this clone: Its antigen is not yet known. No qualities accompany the bases; no much larger clone lies one base away.

Using the deep immunoSEQ assay, multiplex PCR amplified TCR CDR3 regions from genomic DNA. Extracted genomic DNA from each cell subset was spread evenly across all wells of several immunoSEQ 96-well plates, with each plate serving as a replicate. Each replicate PCR for sorted subsets received around 0.2 ug genomic DNA, equal to roughly 30,000 T cell genomes. Purified libraries were quantified with a Qubit 3.0 fluorometer, sized on a Bioanalyzer 2100, and re-quantified with the KAPA Library Quantification kit. A separate single-read 150-cycle Illumina NextSeq 550 flow cell was used to sequence each immunoSEQ 96-well plate. In the source study's methods: Because the immunoSEQ output included only junctional sequences and no quality scores, the filtering could not be the same as the filtering used for full-length reads. To assign V/J genes and CDR3, sequences were annotated against IMGT germline references using PyIR, a Python wrapper for IgBLAST v1.9. Reads with weak V/J assignments (E-value above 1e-6), missing CDR3, stop codons, out-of-frame junctions, or ambiguous translated residues were removed. V3J clonotypes were defined as sequences sharing the same inferred V gene, J gene, and CDR3 amino acid sequence. Percentage overlap between repertoires was computed as shared unique clonotypes divided by the size of the smaller repertoire. Richness of each repertoire was evaluated using RTK rarefaction, the Chao1 estimator, and Recon v2.1 estimates of unobserved clonotypes. Generation probabilities for all TCRbeta clonotypes obtained by the gDNA method from a handful of donors were computed using OLGA. TCRdb limited this immuneACCESS table to in-frame rearrangements with V and J called. A share of clones is missing; checked studies link under half to unresolved V genes, and the rest is unexplained. The DNA gave D and trimming, while V, J and clone size come from that table. The sample profile shows about 340,000 clones; 73% of them were found once. About 10% of the sample goes to the ten largest clones.

This chain joins TRBV19 to TRBJ1-5; TRBD1 is possibly the D segment (5 matching bases). This sequence originates from a man aged 25 to 40 in good health. Sample: memory CD4+ T cells sorted from blood. Explained via the paper, the cell subset or site label denotes: CD45RA-negative fraction. The CDR3 region has the sequence CASSRASQGSQPQHF. The nucleotides are TGTGCCAGCAGTCGGGCTAGCCAGGGCAGTCAGCCCCAGCATTTT.